This T cell receptor (beta chain) was obtained from a study of T cell responses to AZD1222 COVID-19 vaccine. Overall study results and limits: A mostly white British donor set with more females was recruited, and clonal diversity was possibly underestimated. Sampling captured repertoires only after the peak T cell response. Just six AZD1222 recipients were seropositive at baseline.

Points on this clone: The antigen remains undetermined.

Libraries were prepared by immunoSEQ multiplex PCR; TCRdb keeps only in-frame clonotypes and omits some of them. The data contain about 140,000 clones, roughly nine tenths of them singletons. Here the sequenced sample was peripheral blood, taken 28 days after the second AZD1222 dose. The TCR was taken from an adult who received the AZD1222 COVID-19 vaccine.

The CDR3 DNA reads TGTGCCAGCAGTTCGCGGACATTTCCCTATGGCTACACCTTC. This translates into CASSSRTFPYGYTF. This chain joins TRBV27 and TRBJ1-2; possible D gene TRBD1, 5 bases. V was shortened by 4 bases and J by 4 bases, with 13 bases between the two germline ends. The V gene's germline CDR1 is MNHEY and CDR2 SMNVEV (reference sequence). This CDR3 region has 14 residues.